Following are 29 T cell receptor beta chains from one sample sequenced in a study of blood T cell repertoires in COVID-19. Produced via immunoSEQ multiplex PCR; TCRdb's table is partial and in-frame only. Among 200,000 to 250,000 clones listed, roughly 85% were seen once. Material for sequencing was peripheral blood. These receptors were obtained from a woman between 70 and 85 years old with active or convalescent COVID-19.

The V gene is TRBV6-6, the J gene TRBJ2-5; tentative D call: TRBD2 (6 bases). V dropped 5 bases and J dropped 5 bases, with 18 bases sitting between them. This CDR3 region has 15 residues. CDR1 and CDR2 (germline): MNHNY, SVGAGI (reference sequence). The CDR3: CASSPRDSLQETQYF. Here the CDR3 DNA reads TGTGCCAGCAGTCCCCGGGACTCACTTCAGGAGACCCAGTACTTC.

The CDR3 here is CASSQAPGQGRDEQFF. The CDR3 DNA is TGCGCCAGCAGCCAGGCCCCGGGACAGGGAAGGGATGAGCAGTTCTTC. The chain links TRBV4-1 to TRBJ2-1; 9 bases map to TRBD1. The germline V gene has CDR1 MGHRA and CDR2 YSYEKL. CDR3 length: 16 residues. V dropped 3 bases and J dropped 8; count of bases not matched to a gene: 11.

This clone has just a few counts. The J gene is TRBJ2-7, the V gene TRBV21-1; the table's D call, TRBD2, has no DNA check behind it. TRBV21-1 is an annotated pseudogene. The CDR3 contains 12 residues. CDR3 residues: CARGGEVCEQYF. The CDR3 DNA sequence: TGTGCCAGGGGGGGAGAGGTATGCGAGCAGTACTTC.

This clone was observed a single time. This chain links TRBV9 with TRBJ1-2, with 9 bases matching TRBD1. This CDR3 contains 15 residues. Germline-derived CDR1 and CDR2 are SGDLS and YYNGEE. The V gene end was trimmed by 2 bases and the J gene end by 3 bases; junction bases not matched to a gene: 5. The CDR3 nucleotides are TGTGCCAGCAGCGTGGGACAGGGAATAGACTATGGCTACACCTTC. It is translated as CASSVGQGIDYGYTF. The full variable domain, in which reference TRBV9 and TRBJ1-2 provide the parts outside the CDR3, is DSGVTQTPKHLITATGQRVTLRCSPRSGDLSVYWYQQSLDQGLQFLIQYYNGEERAKGNILERFSAQQFPDLHSELNLSSLELGDSALYFCASSVGQGIDYGYTFGSGTRLTVV.

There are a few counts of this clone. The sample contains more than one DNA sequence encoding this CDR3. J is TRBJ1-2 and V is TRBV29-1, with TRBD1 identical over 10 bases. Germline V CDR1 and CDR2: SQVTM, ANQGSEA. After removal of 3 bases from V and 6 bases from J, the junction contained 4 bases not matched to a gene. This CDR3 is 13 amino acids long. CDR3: CSVDLGQGDGYTF. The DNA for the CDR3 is TGCAGCGTTGATCTAGGACAGGGGGATGGCTACACCTTC.

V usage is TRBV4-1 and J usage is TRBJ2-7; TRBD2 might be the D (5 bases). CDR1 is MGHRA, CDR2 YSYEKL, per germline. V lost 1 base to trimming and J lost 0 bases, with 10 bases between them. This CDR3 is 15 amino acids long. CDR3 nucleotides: TGCGCCAGCAGCCAAGCAACGGGGTCCTCCTACGAGCAGTACTTC. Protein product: CASSQATGSSYEQYF.

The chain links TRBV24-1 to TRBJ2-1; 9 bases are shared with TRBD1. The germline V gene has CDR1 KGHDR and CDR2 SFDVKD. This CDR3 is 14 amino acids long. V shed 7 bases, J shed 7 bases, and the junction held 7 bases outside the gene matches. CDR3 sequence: CATRSRDRVNEQFF. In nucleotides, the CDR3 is TGTGCCACCAGATCAAGGGACAGGGTAAATGAGCAGTTCTTC.

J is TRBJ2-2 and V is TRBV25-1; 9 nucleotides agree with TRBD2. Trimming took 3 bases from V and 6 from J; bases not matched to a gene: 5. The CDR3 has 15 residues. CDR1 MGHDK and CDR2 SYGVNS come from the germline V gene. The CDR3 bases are TGTGCCAGCAGTGAGAGCGGGGGGTGGGCCGGGGAGCTGTTTTTT. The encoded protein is CASSESGGWAGELFF.

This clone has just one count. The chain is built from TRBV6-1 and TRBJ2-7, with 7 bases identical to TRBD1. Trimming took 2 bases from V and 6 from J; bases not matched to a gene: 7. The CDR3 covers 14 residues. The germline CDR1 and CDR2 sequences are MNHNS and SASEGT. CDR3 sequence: CASSEMTGYGEQYF. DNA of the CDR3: TGTGCCAGCAGTGAAATGACAGGGTACGGCGAGCAGTACTTC.

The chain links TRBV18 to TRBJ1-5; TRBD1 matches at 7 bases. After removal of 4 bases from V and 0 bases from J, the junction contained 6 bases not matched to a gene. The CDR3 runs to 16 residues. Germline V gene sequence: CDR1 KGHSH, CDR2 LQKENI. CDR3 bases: TGTGCCAGCTCACTAGGGACAGTTTATAGCAATCAGCCCCAGCATTTT. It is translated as CASSLGTVYSNQPQHF.

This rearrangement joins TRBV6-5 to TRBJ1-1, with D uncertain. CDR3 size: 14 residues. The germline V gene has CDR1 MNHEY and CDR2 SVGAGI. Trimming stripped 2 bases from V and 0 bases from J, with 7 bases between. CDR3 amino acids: CASSYNIMNTEAFF. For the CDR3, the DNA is TGTGCCAGCAGTTACAACATAATGAACACTGAAGCTTTCTTT.

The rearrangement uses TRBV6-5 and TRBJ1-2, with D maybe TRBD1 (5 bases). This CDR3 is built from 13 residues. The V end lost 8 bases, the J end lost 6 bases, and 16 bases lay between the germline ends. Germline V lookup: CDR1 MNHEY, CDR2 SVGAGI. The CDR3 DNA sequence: TGTGCCAGCCTCCCCCATGGGGGGGATGGCTACACCTTC. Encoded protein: CASLPHGGDGYTF.

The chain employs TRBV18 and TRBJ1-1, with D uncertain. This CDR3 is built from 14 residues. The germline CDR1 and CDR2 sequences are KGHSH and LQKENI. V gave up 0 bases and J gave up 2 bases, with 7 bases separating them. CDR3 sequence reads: CASSPPSGNTEAFF. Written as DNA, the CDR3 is TGTGCCAGCTCACCACCGTCGGGAAACACTGAAGCTTTCTTT.

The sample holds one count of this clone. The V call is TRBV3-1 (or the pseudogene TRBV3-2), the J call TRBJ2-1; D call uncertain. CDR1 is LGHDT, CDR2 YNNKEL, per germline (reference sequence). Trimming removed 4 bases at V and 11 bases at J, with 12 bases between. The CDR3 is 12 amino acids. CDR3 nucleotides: TGTGCCAGCAGCCCAGTCGGGTGGAAGCAGTTCTTC. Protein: CASSPVGWKQFF.

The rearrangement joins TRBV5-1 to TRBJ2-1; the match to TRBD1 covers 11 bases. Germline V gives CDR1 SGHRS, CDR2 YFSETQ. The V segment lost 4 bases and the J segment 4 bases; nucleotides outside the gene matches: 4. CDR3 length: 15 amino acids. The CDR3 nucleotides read TGCGCCAGCAGCCACCGGGACAGGGGGTACAATGAGCAGTTCTTC. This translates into CASSHRDRGYNEQFF.

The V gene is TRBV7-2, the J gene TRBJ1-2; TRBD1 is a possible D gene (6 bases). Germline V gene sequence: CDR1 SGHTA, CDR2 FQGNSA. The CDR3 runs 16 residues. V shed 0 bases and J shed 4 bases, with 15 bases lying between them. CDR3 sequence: CASSLASQGLGYGYTF. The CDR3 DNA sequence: TGTGCCAGCAGCTTAGCGTCGCAGGGGTTGGGCTATGGCTACACCTTC.

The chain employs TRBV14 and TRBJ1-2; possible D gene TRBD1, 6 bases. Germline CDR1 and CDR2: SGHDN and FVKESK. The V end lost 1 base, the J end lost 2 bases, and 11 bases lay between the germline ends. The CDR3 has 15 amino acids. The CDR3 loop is CASSQGRGRNYGYTF. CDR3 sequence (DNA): TGTGCCAGCAGCCAAGGAAGGGGGAGAAACTATGGCTACACCTTC.

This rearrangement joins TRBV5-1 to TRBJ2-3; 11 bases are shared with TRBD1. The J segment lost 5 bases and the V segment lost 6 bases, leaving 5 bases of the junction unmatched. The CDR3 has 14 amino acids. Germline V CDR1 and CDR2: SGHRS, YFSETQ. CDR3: CASTGQGAGDTQYF. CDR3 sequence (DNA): TGCGCCAGCACCGGACAGGGGGCTGGAGATACGCAGTATTTT.

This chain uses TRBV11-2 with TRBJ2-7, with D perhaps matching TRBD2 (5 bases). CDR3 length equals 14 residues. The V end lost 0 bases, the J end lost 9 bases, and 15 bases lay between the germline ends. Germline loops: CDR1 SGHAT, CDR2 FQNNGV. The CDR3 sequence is CASSLELVPTRQYF. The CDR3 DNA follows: TGTGCCAGCAGCTTAGAACTAGTCCCTACGCGGCAGTACTTC.

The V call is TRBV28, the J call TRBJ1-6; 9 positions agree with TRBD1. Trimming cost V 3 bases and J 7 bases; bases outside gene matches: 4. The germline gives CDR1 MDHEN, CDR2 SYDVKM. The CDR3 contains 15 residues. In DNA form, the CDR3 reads TGTGCCAGCAGTTTGGGGGGGACAGGGAATTCACCCCTCCACTTT. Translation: CASSLGGTGNSPLHF.

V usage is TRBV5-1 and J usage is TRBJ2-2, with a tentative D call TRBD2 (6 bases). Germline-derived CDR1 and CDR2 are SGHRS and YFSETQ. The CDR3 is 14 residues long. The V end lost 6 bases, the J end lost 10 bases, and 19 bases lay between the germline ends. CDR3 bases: TGCGCCAGCACCTCCGGGACTTGGGCCTCGGAGCTGTTTTTT. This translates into CASTSGTWASELFF.

The CDR3 DNA is TGTGCCAGCAGCGATGGGCCCCAACATAATTCACCCCTCCACTTT. Translation: CASSDGPQHNSPLHF. V is TRBV9 and J is TRBJ1-6, with D uncertain. Trimming cost V 3 bases and J 5 bases, with 12 bases left between them. CDR1 and CDR2 (germline): SGDLS, YYNGEE. This CDR3 contains 15 residues.

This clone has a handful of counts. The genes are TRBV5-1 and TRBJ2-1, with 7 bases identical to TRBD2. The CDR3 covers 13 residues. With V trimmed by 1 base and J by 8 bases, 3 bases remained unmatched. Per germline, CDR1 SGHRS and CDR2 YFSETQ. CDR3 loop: CASSLSGTDEQFF. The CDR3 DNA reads TGCGCCAGCAGCTTGAGCGGGACGGATGAGCAGTTCTTC.

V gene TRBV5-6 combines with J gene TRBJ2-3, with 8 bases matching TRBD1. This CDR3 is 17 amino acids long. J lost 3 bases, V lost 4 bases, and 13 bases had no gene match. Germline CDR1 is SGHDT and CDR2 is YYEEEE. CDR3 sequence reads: CASSPKGQGVLTDTQYF. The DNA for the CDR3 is TGTGCCAGCAGCCCTAAAGGACAGGGCGTTCTGACAGATACGCAGTATTTT. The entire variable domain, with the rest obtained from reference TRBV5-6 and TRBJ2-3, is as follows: DAGVTQSPTHLIKTRGQQVTLRCSPKSGHDTVSWYQQALGQGPQFIFQYYEEEERQRGNFPDRFSGHQFPNYSSELNVNALLLGDSALYLCASSPKGQGVLTDTQYFGPGTRLTVL.

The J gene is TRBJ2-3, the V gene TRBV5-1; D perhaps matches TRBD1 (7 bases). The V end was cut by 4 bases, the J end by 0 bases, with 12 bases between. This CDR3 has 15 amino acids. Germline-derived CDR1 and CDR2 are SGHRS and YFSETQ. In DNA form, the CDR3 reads TGCGCCAGCAGCCCGACAGGGAGGAGCACAGATACGCAGTATTTT. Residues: CASSPTGRSTDTQYF.

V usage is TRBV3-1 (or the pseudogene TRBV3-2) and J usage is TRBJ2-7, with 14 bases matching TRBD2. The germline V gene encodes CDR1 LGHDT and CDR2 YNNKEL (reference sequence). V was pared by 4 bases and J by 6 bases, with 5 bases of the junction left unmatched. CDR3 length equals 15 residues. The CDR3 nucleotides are TGTGCCAGCAGCCCCGGACTAGCGGGGGGAGTCGAGCAGTACTTC. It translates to CASSPGLAGGVEQYF.

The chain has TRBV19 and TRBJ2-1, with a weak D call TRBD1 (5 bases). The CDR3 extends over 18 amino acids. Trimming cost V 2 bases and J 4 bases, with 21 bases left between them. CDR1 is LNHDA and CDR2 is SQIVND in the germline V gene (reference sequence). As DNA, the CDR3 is TGTGCCAGTAGTATAATCCAGGGCTCCAGGGTGGGGTACAATGAGCAGTTCTTC. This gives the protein CASSIIQGSRVGYNEQFF.

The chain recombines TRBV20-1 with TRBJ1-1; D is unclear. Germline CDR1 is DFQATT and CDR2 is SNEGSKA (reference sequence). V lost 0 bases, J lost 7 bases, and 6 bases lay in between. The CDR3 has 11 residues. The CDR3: CSARDSDEAFF. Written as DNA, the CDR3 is TGCAGTGCTAGAGATAGTGATGAAGCTTTCTTT.

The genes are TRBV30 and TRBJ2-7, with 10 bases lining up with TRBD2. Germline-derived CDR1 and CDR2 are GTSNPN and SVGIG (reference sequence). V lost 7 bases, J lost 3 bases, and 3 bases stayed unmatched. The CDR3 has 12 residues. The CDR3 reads CASGLASYEQYF. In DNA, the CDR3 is TGTGCCTCGGGACTAGCGAGCTACGAGCAGTACTTC.